The sequence of this TCR beta chain was determined in a study of molecular identifiers for immune sequencing clone quantification. Study overall: Replicate experiments took RNA from about 21,000 or 97,000 naive CD8 cells, divided it five ways and sequenced four.

The CDR3 runs 15 residues. Germline V lookup: CDR1 SGHDN, CDR2 FVKESK. V was cut by 1 base and J by 7 bases, with 14 bases left in between. Overall study findings and caveats: A single cell's spiked Jurkat TCR RNA was reportedly detectable among about a million naive cells.

Naive CD8 T cells were sorted, and the gate applied was CD8+CD4-CCR7+CD45RA+. This clonotype showed up just a few times. Its antigen is unidentified. Bulk TCR libraries were made with methods that had been previously described and with listed TCR primers. TCRdb independently ran MiXCR on the PCR reads; one entry per CDR3 protein. Here the sample spans over 550,000 distinct CDR3 sequences, around 25% being singletons. The sequence was collected from a human donor in good health. Some libraries in this study had Jurkat cell RNA spiked in. Sequenced input: naive CD8+ T cells from blood, with Jurkat cell RNA spiked in. Subset described: FACS-sorted CD8+CD4-CCR7+CD45RA+ naive T cells. The genes are TRBV14 and TRBJ1-5; maybe TRBD1 (6 bases). The CDR3 loop reads CASSQGGGYGQPQHF. The CDR3 nucleotides are TGTGCCAGCAGCCAAGGGGGGGGCTACGGACAGCCCCAGCATTTT.